This TCR beta chain was captured in a study of shared clonotypes between healthy human individuals. Trimming left V 6 bases short and J 3 bases short, with 8 bases between. CDR1 and CDR2 (germline): MNHNS, SASEGT. The CDR3 is made up of 13 amino acids. Sequencing used immunoSEQ multiplex PCR; TCRdb keeps in-frame clones, though not all of them. The table includes 2,500,000 or so clones, just under 95% detected once. This sequence was found in a man aged 18 to 35 in good health. Some clones in this sample may be carry-over from other donors' samples. Specimen: naive CD4+ T cells from PBMCs. Regarding subset: CD45RA+ positively selected. The chain couples TRBV6-1 to TRBJ2-2; D gene ambiguous. CDR3 bases: TGTGCCAGCAGGTGGTTGGACACCGGGGAGCTGTTTTTT. Encoded protein: CASRWLDTGELFF.